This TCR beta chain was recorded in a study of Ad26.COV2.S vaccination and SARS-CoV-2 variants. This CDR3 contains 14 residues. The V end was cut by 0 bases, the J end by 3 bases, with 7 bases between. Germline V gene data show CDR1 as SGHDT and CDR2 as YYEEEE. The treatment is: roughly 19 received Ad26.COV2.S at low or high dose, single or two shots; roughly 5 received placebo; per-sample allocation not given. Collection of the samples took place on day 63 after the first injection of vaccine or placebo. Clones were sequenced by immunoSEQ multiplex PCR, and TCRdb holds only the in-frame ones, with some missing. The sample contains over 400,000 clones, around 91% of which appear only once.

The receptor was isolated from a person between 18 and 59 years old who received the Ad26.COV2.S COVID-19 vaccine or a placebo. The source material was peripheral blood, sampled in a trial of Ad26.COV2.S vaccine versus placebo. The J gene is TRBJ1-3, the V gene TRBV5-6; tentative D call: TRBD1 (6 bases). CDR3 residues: CASSLEGVGNTIYF. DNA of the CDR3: TGTGCCAGCAGCTTGGAGGGGGTTGGAAACACCATATATTTT.